The source of this TCR beta chain is a study of long-term antiretroviral therapy in people with HIV. Only a few counts were recorded for this clone. Runs used v3.0 of the immunoSEQ assay and were done at survey level. The table came from immunoSEQ multiplex PCR; TCRdb's copy has only in-frame clones and leaves some out. The profile shows 40,000 to 60,000 clones, under 90% of them singletons. V shed 4 bases and J 6 bases; nucleotides not matched to a gene: 5. The germline CDR1 and CDR2 sequences are MNHEY and SMNVEV (reference sequence). The CDR3 is 15 residues long. The chain couples TRBV27 to TRBJ2-3; 12 bases line up with TRBD2. The TCR was taken from a woman in her late teens or twenties with HIV. The material was unsorted PBMCs, obtained 0.8 years after starting antiretroviral therapy. The CDR3 sequence: CASSSSSGRGDTQYF. The CDR3 nucleotides read TGTGCCAGCAGTTCTTCTAGCGGGAGGGGGGATACGCAGTATTTT.